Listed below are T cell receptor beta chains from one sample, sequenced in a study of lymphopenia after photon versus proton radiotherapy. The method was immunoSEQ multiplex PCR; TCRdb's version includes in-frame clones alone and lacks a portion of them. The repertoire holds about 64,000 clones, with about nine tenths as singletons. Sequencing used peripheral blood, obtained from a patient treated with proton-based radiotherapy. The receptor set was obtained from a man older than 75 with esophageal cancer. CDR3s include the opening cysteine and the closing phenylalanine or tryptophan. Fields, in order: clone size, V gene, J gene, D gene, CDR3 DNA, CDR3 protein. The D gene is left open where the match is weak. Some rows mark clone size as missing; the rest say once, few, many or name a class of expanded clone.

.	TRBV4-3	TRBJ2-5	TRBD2	TGCGCCAGCAGTATCGGGACTAGCGGTCAAGAGACCCAGTACTTC	CASSIGTSGQETQYF
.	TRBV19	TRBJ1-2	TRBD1	TGTGCCAGTAGTCCATGGACAGGGGCTAACTATGGCTACACCTTC	CASSPWTGANYGYTF
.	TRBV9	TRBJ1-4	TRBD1	TGTGCCAGCAGCAGAGGGGGACAGAGGAATGAAAAACTGTTTTTT	CASSRGGQRNEKLFF
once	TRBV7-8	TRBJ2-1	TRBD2	TGTGCCAGCAGCTTAACCGGGACTAGGTACAATGAGCAGTTCTTC	CASSLTGTRYNEQFF
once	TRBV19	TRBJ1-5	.	TGTGCCAGTAGTATACAACCCTATAGCAATCAGCCCCAGCATTTT	CASSIQPYSNQPQHF
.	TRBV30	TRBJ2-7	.	TGTGCCTGGAGTGCCCCGGGGATAGGAGGCTACGAGCAGTACTTC	CAWSAPGIGGYEQYF
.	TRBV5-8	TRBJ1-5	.	TGTGCCAGCAGCCCGGCGCAGGGGCGCGGGGAAAATCAGCCCCAGCATTTT	CASSPAQGRGENQPQHF
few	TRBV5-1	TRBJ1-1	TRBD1	TGCGCCAGCAGCTTGGGTTGGCAGGGGGAGAACACTGAAGCTTTCTTT	CASSLGWQGENTEAFF
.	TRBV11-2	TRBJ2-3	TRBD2	TGTGCCAGCAGCTTACAAACGGGACTAGCGGGGACAGATACGCAGTATTTT	CASSLQTGLAGTDTQYF
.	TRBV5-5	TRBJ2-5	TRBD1	TGTGCCAGCAGCTCCACATCCAGGGGGCCTCAAGAGACCCAGTACTTC	CASSSTSRGPQETQYF
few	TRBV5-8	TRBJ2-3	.	TGTGCCAGCAGCGGAGGATCTGGTCGACCCACAGATACGCAGTATTTT	CASSGGSGRPTDTQYF
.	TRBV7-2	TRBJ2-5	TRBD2	TGTGCCAGCAGCCCCCGACTAGCGGGGACCAGAAAGACCCAGTACTTC	CASSPRLAGTRKTQYF
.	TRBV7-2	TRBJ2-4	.	TGTGCCAGCAGCTCGATGAGCGAGCAAACTGTTCAGTACTTC	CASSSMSEQTVQYF
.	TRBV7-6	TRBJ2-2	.	TGTGCCAGCAGCTTAAGTTGGGGGGCCCTGACCGGGGAGCTGTTTTTT	CASSLSWGALTGELFF
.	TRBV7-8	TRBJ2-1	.	TGTGCCACCTCGCAGGCCCGCTCCTACAATGAGCAGTTCTTC	CATSQARSYNEQFF
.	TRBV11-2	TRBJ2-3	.	TGTGCCAGCAGCTTTTCGGATACGCAGTATTTT	CASSFSDTQYF
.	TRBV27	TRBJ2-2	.	TGTGCCAGCAGTTTTCACAACGGGGAGCTGTTTTTT	CASSFHNGELFF
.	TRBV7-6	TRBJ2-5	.	TGTGCCAGCAGCTTAGTGCCGGGGGTTGGGGAGACCCAGTACTTC	CASSLVPGVGETQYF
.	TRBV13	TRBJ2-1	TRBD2	TGTGCCAGCAGCTTTCCGACTAGCGGGGGGAAGGGTGAGCAGTTCTTC	CASSFPTSGGKGEQFF
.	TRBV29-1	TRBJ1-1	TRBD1	TGCAGCGGGAGACAGGGCGACACTGAAGCTTTCTTT	CSGRQGDTEAFF
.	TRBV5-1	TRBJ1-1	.	TGCGCCAGCAGCTTGGAATTTGGGGAAGCTTTCTTT	CASSLEFGEAFF
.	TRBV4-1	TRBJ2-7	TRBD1	TGCGCCAGCAGTCCGACAGGGCTGAGAGAGCAGTACTTC	CASSPTGLREQYF
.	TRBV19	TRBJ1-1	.	TGTGCCAGTAGCACCGTGGGTAAGCGGGCTTTCTTT	CASSTVGKRAFF
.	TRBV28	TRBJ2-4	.	TGTGCCAGCAGTCCCCGGGACCTATTAGCCAAAAACATTCAGTACTTC	CASSPRDLLAKNIQYF
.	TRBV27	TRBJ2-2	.	TGTGCCAGCAGTTTAGGGCAGAACACCGGGGAGCTGTTTTTT	CASSLGQNTGELFF
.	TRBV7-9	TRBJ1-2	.	TGTGCCAGCAATCCGGGACCCGACGTACCTAACTATGGCTACACCTTC	CASNPGPDVPNYGYTF
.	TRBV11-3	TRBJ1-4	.	TGTGCCAGCAGCGAGGGGACTAATGAAAAACTGTTTTTT	CASSEGTNEKLFF
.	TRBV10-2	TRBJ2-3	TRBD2	TGCGCCAGCTCAAAGATAGCGGGAGGGCCCCTGGGAGATACGCAGTATTTT	CASSKIAGGPLGDTQYF
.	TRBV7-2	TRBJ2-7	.	TGTGCCAGCAGCCCCGCCCCCCAGTCCTACGAGCAGTACTTC	CASSPAPQSYEQYF
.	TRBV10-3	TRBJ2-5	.	TGTGCCATCAGTTTTGACCAGGAACAAGAGACCCAGTACTTC	CAISFDQEQETQYF
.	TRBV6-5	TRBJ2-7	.	TGTGCCAGCAGGAGCCCGGGACCGTTGTACGAGCAGTACTTC	CASRSPGPLYEQYF
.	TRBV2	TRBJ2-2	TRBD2	TGTGCCAGCAGTGGATCGGGACTAGCGGGACAAATCGCGAACACCGGGGAGCTGTTTTTT	CASSGSGLAGQIANTGELFF
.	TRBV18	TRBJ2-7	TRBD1	TGTGCCAGCTCACCGGGACAGTTCTTATCCTACGAGCAGTACTTC	CASSPGQFLSYEQYF
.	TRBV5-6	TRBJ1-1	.	TGTGCCAGCAGCTTTGGCAGCAACACTGAAGCTTTCTTT	CASSFGSNTEAFF
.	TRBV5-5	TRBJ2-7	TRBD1	TGTGCCAGCAGCTTAAGACAGGGGGGCTACGAGCAGTACTTC	CASSLRQGGYEQYF
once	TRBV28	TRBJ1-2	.	TGTGCCAGCAGTTTGGGCCTCGCTCTCTATGGCTACACCTTC	CASSLGLALYGYTF
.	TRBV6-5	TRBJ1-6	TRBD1	TGTGCCAGCAGTCGGGGACAGTCGGCGGGGTCACCCCTCCACTTT	CASSRGQSAGSPLHF
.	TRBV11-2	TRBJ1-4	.	TGTGCCAGCAGCTTAGAAGTCCCGGGTAGTCTGAATGAAAAACTGTTTTTT	CASSLEVPGSLNEKLFF
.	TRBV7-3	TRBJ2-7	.	TGTGCCAGCAGCTTAACCCTGGACAGCGAGCAGTACTTC	CASSLTLDSEQYF
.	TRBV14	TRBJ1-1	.	TGTGCCAGCAGCCAAGTTCGAGGTGGTGAAGCTTTCTTT	CASSQVRGGEAFF
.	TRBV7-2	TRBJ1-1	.	TGTGCCAGCAGCTTAGGTGGAGGGGGGAACACTGAAGCTTTCTTT	CASSLGGGGNTEAFF
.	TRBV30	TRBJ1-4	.	TGTGCCTGGAGACACAGAGGAGAAGGTGAAAAACTGTTTTTT	CAWRHRGEGEKLFF
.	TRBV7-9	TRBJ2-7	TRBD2	TGTGCCAGCAGCGATCGCACCGGGGGGGGATTAATAGTGTACTTC	CASSDRTGGGLIVYF
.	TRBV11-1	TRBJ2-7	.	TGTGCCAGCAGCTTAGCTGGCAGTAAAGCCTACGAGCAGTACTTC	CASSLAGSKAYEQYF
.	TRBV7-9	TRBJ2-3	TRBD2	TGTGCCAGCAGCCCATTAGCGGGGGGCACAGATACGCAGTATTTT	CASSPLAGGTDTQYF
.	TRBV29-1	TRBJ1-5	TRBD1	TGCAGCGCCAGGGACAGGGGGACCCAGTATCAGCCCCAGCATTTT	CSARDRGTQYQPQHF
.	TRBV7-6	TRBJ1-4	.	TGTGCCAGCAGCTCCCGGGACGGAAATGAAAAACTGTTTTTT	CASSSRDGNEKLFF
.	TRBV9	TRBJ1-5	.	TGTGCCAGCAGCGTCGGTTACGGCAATCAGCCCCAGCATTTT	CASSVGYGNQPQHF
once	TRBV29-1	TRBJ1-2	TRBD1	TGCAGCGTCACGACAGGGGGCGCGGCGGGCTACACCTTC	CSVTTGGAAGYTF
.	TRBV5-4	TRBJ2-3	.	TGTGCCAGCAGCTTGGCCGAGGGGGAGGTCGATACGCAGTATTTT	CASSLAEGEVDTQYF
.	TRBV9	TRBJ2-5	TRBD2	TGTGCCAGCAGCGGCGGGGGCCAAGAGACCCAGTACTTC	CASSGGGQETQYF
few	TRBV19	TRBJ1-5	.	TGTGCCAGTAACAGAGATCCCAATCAGCCCCAGCATTTT	CASNRDPNQPQHF
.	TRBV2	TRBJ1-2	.	TGTGCCAGCAGTGAATCGGGTGCAAGATCCTATGGCTACACCTTC	CASSESGARSYGYTF
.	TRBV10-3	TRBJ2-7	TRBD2	TGTGCCATCAGGGTTGGGGCGGGGGACTCCTACGAGCAGTACTTC	CAIRVGAGDSYEQYF
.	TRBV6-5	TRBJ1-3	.	TGTGCCAGCAGTTCCCGTTTCGGTGGAAACACCATATATTTT	CASSSRFGGNTIYF